Below, 25 T cell receptor beta chains from the same sample are listed, as sequenced in a study of blood T cells in healthy people across ages. The use of a sample-barcoded 5' primer and a J-beta primer mix characterized a second PCR of 7 to 11 cycles. TCRdb reprocessed the 5' RACE reads via MiXCR and lists one record per CDR3 protein. The repertoire includes hundreds of thousands of distinct CDR3 sequences, around 21% of them detected once, and under 4% sits in the top ten. The sequenced sample consisted of blood. The receptors here all came from a man between 65 and 79 years old in good health.

This clonotype turned up a few times. CDR3 sequence: CASSYEGTGGYEQYF. CDR3 nucleotides: TGTGCCAGCAGTTACGAGGGTACAGGGGGCTACGAGCAGTACTTC. The chain employs TRBV6-6 and TRBJ2-7; 8 bases map to TRBD1. The CDR3 runs 15 residues. From germline, CDR1 is MNHNY and CDR2 SVGAGI (reference sequence). Losses at the gene ends were 2 bases for V and 3 bases for J; bases not matched to a gene: 6.

This clonotype came up a few times. The rearrangement uses TRBV6-5 and TRBJ2-2, with D unclear. V was pared by 2 bases and J by 1 base, with 5 bases between. CDR1 and CDR2 from the germline V gene are MNHEY and SVGAGI. The CDR3 length is 14 residues. CDR3 protein: CASSYRGNTGELFF. In nucleotides, the CDR3 is TGTGCCAGCAGTTACAGAGGGAACACCGGGGAGCTGTTTTTT.

In its sample, this clonotype was seen a few times. This chain uses TRBV3-1 with TRBJ1-3; D unclear. Germline V gene lookup returns CDR1 LGHDT and CDR2 YNNKEL (reference sequence). Trimming pared 0 bases from V and 10 bases from J, leaving 13 bases between. There are 14 residues in the CDR3. Here the CDR3 reads CASSQDLHGETIYF. The CDR3 DNA sequence: TGTGCCAGCAGCCAAGATCTTCATGGGGAGACCATATATTTT.

The chain combines TRBV7-8 with TRBJ2-5, with TRBD2 matching over 7 bases. Germline CDR1 SGHVS, CDR2 FQNEAQ. CDR3 size: 14 residues. The J segment lost 4 bases and the V segment lost 5 bases, leaving 7 bases of the junction unmatched. DNA of the CDR3: TGTGCCAGCAGCACCCCGGGGGGAGGAGAGACCCAGTACTTC. Protein sequence: CASSTPGGGETQYF.

In this sample, this clonotype turned up a few times. The V call is TRBV7-9, the J call TRBJ2-2; either TRBD1 or TRBD2 may fit D (5 bases each). This CDR3 has 15 amino acids. The V and J ends lost 5 bases and 1 base respectively, with 11 bases between them. Per germline, CDR1 SEHNR and CDR2 FQNEAQ (reference sequence). CDR3 bases: TGTGCCAGCAGCCGAGGGGAGAAGAACACCGGGGAGCTGTTTTTT. Translated: CASSRGEKNTGELFF. The whole variable domain, remainder taken from reference TRBV7-9 and TRBJ2-2, is DTGVSQNPRHKITKRGQNVTFRCDPISEHNRLYWYRQTLGQGPEFLTYFQNEAQLEKSRLLSDRFSAERPKGSFSTLEIQRTEQGDSAMYLCASSRGEKNTGELFFGEGSRLTVL.

The chain employs TRBV27 and TRBJ2-7; D not resolved. In germline, CDR1 is MNHEY, CDR2 SMNVEV (reference sequence). The CDR3 spans 11 residues. With 5 bases removed from V and 3 bases from J, the gap between germline ends came to 5 bases. Here the CDR3 DNA reads TGTGCCAGCAGTACACACTACGAGCAGTACTTC. This translates into CASSTHYEQYF.

Notes on this clonotype: A clone one base away is much larger, so this may be a read error. CDR3 in amino acids: CSARDGREQESQYF. The CDR3 DNA is TGCAGTGCTAGAGATGGAAGGGAGCAAGAGAGCCAGTACTTC. The chain carries TRBV20-1 and TRBJ2-5, with D possibly being TRBD2 (5 bases). The CDR3 consists of 14 residues. Per the germline V gene, CDR1 is DFQATT and CDR2 is SNEGSKA (reference sequence).

The chain combines TRBV6-2 or TRBV6-3 with TRBJ2-5; 9 bases line up with TRBD1. The CDR3 has 12 residues. With 7 bases clipped from V and 5 bases from J, the junction kept 2 bases outside the gene matches. Germline CDR1 MNHEY, CDR2 SVGEGT. DNA for the CDR3: TGTGCCAGCACGACAGGGGGGGAGACCCAGTACTTC. Translating gives CASTTGGETQYF.

The chain uses TRBV20-1 and TRBJ2-5; 7 bases are shared with TRBD1. The CDR3 totals 13 residues. Germline-derived CDR1 and CDR2 are DFQATT and SNEGSKA (reference sequence). V was pared by 6 bases and J by 5 bases, with 9 bases of the junction left unmatched. The CDR3 sequence: CSAAPDRTETQYF. CDR3 DNA sequence: TGCAGTGCAGCCCCGGACAGGACGGAGACCCAGTACTTC.

This clonotype was found a few times. The rearrangement links TRBV19 to TRBJ1-4; D is unclear. V shed 4 bases and J shed 5 bases, with 11 bases lying between them. Germline V gene data show CDR1 as LNHDA and CDR2 as SQIVND (reference sequence). CDR3 length: 14 residues. CDR3 sequence reads: CASSTDGRNEKLFF. In nucleotides, the CDR3 is TGTGCCAGTAGTACGGACGGACGAAATGAAAAACTGTTTTTT.

This clonotype was seen a few times. This chain uses TRBV4-1 with TRBJ2-1; the D gene is possibly TRBD2 (6 bases). V was pared by 4 bases and J by 5 bases, with 21 bases between. The germline V gene encodes CDR1 MGHRA and CDR2 YSYEKL. CDR3 length: 17 amino acids. The CDR3 spells CASSRLPTSLADNEQFF. CDR3 nucleotide sequence: TGCGCCAGCAGCCGCTTACCGACTAGTCTCGCCGACAATGAGCAGTTCTTC.

This clonotype appeared a few times. V and J are TRBV5-1 and TRBJ2-6, with TRBD1 as a possible D gene (5 bases). Germline values: CDR1 SGHRS, CDR2 YFSETQ. The ends were cut back, 3 bases at V and 0 bases at J, with 10 bases in the middle. The CDR3 spans 16 residues. CDR3 DNA: TGCGCCAGCAGCTCTACAGGTTTCTCTGGGGCCAACGTCCTGACTTTC. Amino acids: CASSSTGFSGANVLTF.

The V call is TRBV10-3, the J call TRBJ2-5, with 9 bases lining up with TRBD2. The end of the DNA fits TRBJ2-7 better, so the J call may be wrong. Germline values: CDR1 ENHRY, CDR2 SYGVKD. This CDR3 is 14 amino acids long. The CDR3 nucleotides are TGTGCCATCAGTGGCGGGACTAGCCCTGACGAGCAGTACTTC. It is translated as CAISGGTSPDEQYF.

V gene TRBV14 combines with J gene TRBJ2-1, with D hard to call. V was clipped by 1 base and J by 13 bases, with 8 bases between them. CDR1 SGHDN and CDR2 FVKESK come from the germline V gene. The CDR3 is 11 residues long. In DNA form, the CDR3 reads TGTGCCAGCAGCCAAGGCATTATCCAGTTCTTC. Amino acids: CASSQGIIQFF.

This clonotype occurred a few times. The chain has TRBV20-1 and TRBJ2-2; 7 nucleotides agree with TRBD2. V was clipped by 6 bases and J by 1 base; unmatched bases: 11. Per the germline V gene, CDR1 is DFQATT and CDR2 is SNEGSKA (reference sequence). CDR3 size: 16 residues. The CDR3 bases are TGCAGTGCCCCCAATGGGTTAGCGGGGAACACCGGGGAGCTGTTTTTT. Its translation: CSAPNGLAGNTGELFF.

The chain carries TRBV20-1 and TRBJ1-1; a possible D gene is TRBD1 (5 bases). Trimming took off 4 bases at V and 1 base at J, with 13 bases between the two ends. This CDR3 comprises 14 residues. Germline V gene lookup returns CDR1 DFQATT and CDR2 SNEGSKA (reference sequence). CDR3 protein: CSAILPGTNTEAFF. The CDR3 DNA is TGCAGTGCTATTTTGCCAGGGACGAACACTGAAGCTTTCTTT.

Ten or more counts support this clonotype. The chain recombines TRBV5-8 with TRBJ2-1; D assignment may be TRBD1 or TRBD2 (5 bases each). CDR1 is SGHTS and CDR2 is YDEGEE in the germline V gene. CDR3 size: 15 residues. Trimming stripped 4 bases from V and 4 bases from J, with 15 bases between. CDR3 sequence: CASSRPGTAYNEQFF. For the CDR3, the DNA is TGTGCCAGCAGCCGTCCCGGGACGGCTTACAATGAGCAGTTCTTC. Based on the CDR3 plus reference TRBV5-8 and TRBJ2-1, the full variable domain is EAGVTQSPTHLIKTRGQQATLRCSPISGHTSVYWYQQALGLGLQFLLWYDEGEERNRGNFPPRFSGRQFPNYSSELNVNALELEDSALYLCASSRPGTAYNEQFFGPGTRLTVL.

With regard to this clonotype: Possible read error: a much larger clone is one base away. This chain connects TRBV2 to TRBJ2-7; 13 nucleotides agree with TRBD2. The J call could be wrong; TRBJ2-5 is a better fit for the DNA end. CDR3 size: 18 residues. Germline-derived CDR1 and CDR2 are SNHLY and FYNNEI. The CDR3 DNA reads TGTGCCAGCAGGGGCCTACTAGCGGGAGGGCCTGTTAAAGAGACCCAGTACTTC. Amino acid sequence: CASRGLLAGGPVKETQYF.

The sample holds a few counts of this clonotype. The V call is TRBV3-1, the J call TRBJ1-1; D might be TRBD1 (5 bases). The CDR3 contains 14 residues. V lost 4 bases and J lost 4, with 13 bases in between. Germline CDR1 is LGHDT and CDR2 is YNNKEL (reference sequence). CDR3 amino acids: CASSPLREGTEAFF. The DNA for the CDR3 is TGTGCCAGCAGCCCCCTCAGGGAGGGCACTGAAGCTTTCTTT.

This clonotype turned up a few times. The rearrangement uses TRBV24-1 and TRBJ2-7; 10 bases match TRBD1. Per germline, CDR1 KGHDR and CDR2 SFDVKD. The CDR3 length is 13 residues. V gave up 6 bases and J gave up 6 bases; unmatched junction bases: 4. CDR3 DNA: TGTGCCACCAGTCCCCGACAGGGGGCCGAGCAGTACTTC. Its translation: CATSPRQGAEQYF.

This clonotype was detected only a few times. This chain links TRBV10-3 with TRBJ2-7; D uncertain. V lost 2 bases, J lost 3 bases, and 2 bases lay in between. Germline V CDR1 and CDR2: ENHRY, SYGVKD. The CDR3 is 11 amino acids. The CDR3 loop is CAISEDYEQYF. The CDR3 region has the DNA TGTGCCATCAGTGAGGACTACGAGCAGTACTTC.

The V and J genes are TRBV4-2 and TRBJ2-3; 7 bases align to TRBD2. V shed 0 bases, J shed 4 bases, and the junction held 10 bases outside the gene matches. The length of the CDR3 is 17 residues. From germline, CDR1 is LGHNA and CDR2 YNFKEQ. The DNA for the CDR3 is TGTGCCAGCAGCCAAGAAAGTCGGCGGGAGAAGGCAGATACGCAGTATTTT. Its protein is CASSQESRREKADTQYF.

This clonotype was seen only a few times. The J gene is TRBJ2-7, the V gene TRBV16; D uncertain. Trimming pared 2 bases from V and 5 bases from J, leaving 10 bases between. Germline-derived CDR1 and CDR2 are KGHSY and FQNENV. This CDR3 comprises 13 residues. The DNA for the CDR3 is TGTGCCAGCAGCCAAGGGTTGGTCGACGAGCAGTACTTC. Its protein is CASSQGLVDEQYF.

CDR3 DNA: TGCAGCCTCCGGGGCACTAGCACAGATACGCAGTATTTT. Protein product: CSLRGTSTDTQYF. The chain carries TRBV29-1 and TRBJ2-3, with D perhaps being TRBD1 or TRBD2 (5 bases each). Trimming pared 8 bases from V and 0 bases from J, leaving 12 bases between. Germline values: CDR1 SQVTM, CDR2 ANQGSEA. There are 13 residues in the CDR3.

The chain uses TRBV24-1 and TRBJ2-3, with TRBD2 as a possible D gene (6 bases). CDR3 size: 16 residues. V was shortened by 5 bases and J by 2 bases, with 16 bases between the two germline ends. CDR1 is KGHDR and CDR2 is SFDVKD in the germline V gene. The CDR3 DNA follows: TGTGCCACCAGTGTGACGGCGGGATTTAACACAGATACGCAGTATTTT. This codes for CATSVTAGFNTDTQYF.